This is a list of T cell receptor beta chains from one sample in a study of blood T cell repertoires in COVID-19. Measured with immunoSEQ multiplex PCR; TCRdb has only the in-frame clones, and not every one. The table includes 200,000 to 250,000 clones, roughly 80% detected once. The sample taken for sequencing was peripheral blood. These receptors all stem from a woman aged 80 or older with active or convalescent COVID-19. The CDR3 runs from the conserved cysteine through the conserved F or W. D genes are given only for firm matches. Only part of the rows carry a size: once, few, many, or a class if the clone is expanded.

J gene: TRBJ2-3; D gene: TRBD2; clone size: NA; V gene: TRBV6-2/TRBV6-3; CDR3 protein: CASSYRTGREGRSTDTQYF; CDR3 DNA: TGTGCCAGCAGTTACAGGACGGGGCGGGAGGGCCGCAGTACAGATACGCAGTATTTT
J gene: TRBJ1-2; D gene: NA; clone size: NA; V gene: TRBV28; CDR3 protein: CASSGTLGGYTF; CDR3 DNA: TGTGCCAGCAGTGGGACACTGGGTGGCTACACCTTC
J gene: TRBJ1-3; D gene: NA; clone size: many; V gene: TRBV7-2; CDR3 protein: CASSPDSSSGNTIYF; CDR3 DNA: TGTGCCAGCAGCCCCGACAGCAGCTCTGGAAACACCATATATTTT
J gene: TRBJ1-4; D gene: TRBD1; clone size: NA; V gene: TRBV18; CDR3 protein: CASSPPDRGNEKLFF; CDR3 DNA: TGTGCCAGCTCACCACCTGACAGGGGTAATGAAAAACTGTTTTTT
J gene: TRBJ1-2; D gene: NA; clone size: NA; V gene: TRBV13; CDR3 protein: CASSLAGGGGYTF; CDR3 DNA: TGTGCCAGCAGCTTGGCAGGCGGGGGAGGCTACACCTTC
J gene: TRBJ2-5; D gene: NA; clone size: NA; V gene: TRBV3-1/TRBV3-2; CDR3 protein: CASSQATGETQYF; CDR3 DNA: TGTGCCAGCAGCCAAGCCACGGGAGAGACCCAGTACTTC
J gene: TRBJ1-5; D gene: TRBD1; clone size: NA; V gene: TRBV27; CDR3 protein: CASSFTGGLYSNQPQHF; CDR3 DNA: TGTGCCAGCAGTTTCACAGGGGGCCTTTATAGCAATCAGCCCCAGCATTTT
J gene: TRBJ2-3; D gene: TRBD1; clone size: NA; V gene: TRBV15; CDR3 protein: CATSREKTLTGGRSDTQYF; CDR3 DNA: TGTGCCACCAGCAGAGAAAAGACCCTAACAGGGGGTCGCTCGGATACGCAGTATTTT
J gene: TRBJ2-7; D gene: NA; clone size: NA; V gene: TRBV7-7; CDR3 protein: CASSPCGGGYYEQYF; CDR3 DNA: TGTGCCAGCAGCCCCTGTGGGGGGGGCTATTACGAGCAGTACTTC
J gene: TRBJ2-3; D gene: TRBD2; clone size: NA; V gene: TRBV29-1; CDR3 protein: CSVEVSRAGGPDTQYF; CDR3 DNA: TGCAGCGTTGAAGTGTCCAGAGCGGGGGGGCCAGATACGCAGTATTTT
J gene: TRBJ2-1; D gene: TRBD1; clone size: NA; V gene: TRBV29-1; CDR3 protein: CSVETGYEQFF; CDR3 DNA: TGCAGCGTTGAGACAGGGTATGAGCAGTTCTTC
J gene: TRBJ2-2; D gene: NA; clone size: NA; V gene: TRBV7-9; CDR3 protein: CASSLNTGELFF; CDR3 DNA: TGTGCCAGCAGCCTGAACACCGGGGAGCTGTTTTTT
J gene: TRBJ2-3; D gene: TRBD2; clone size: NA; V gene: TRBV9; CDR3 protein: CASSVTATGGTDTQYF; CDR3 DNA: TGTGCCAGCAGCGTGACTGCGACGGGGGGAACAGATACGCAGTATTTT
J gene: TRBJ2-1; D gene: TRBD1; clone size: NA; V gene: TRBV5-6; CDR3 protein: CASSQQGASYNEQFF; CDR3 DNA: TGTGCCAGCAGCCAACAGGGGGCGTCCTACAATGAGCAGTTCTTC
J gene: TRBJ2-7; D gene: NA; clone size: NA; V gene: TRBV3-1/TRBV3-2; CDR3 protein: CASSFWGRGHEQYF; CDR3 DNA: TGTGCCAGCAGCTTTTGGGGCAGGGGTCACGAGCAGTACTTC
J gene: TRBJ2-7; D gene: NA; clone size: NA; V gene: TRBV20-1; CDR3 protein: CSGVRGWEQYF; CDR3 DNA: TGCAGTGGCGTCCGCGGGTGGGAGCAGTACTTC
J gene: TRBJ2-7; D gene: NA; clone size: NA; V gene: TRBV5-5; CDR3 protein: CASSLAIRGGQTYEQYF; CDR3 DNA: TGTGCCAGCAGCTTGGCCATAAGGGGCGGCCAAACCTACGAGCAGTACTTC
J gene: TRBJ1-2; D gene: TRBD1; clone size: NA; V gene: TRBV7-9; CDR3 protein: CASSLPRDPTGSDYGYTF; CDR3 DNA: TGTGCCAGCAGCTTACCCAGAGACCCGACAGGGTCGGACTATGGCTACACCTTC
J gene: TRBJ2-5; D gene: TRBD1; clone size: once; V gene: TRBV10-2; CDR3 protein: CASSEIRGRGIETQYF; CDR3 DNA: TGCGCCAGCAGTGAGATTCGGGGCAGGGGGATCGAGACCCAGTACTTC
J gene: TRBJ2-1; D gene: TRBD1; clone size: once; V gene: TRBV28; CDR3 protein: CASSTGGWYNEQFF; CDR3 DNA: TGTGCCAGCAGTACAGGGGGCTGGTACAATGAGCAGTTCTTC
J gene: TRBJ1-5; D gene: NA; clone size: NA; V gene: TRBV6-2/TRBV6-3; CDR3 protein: CASSYSSQGYSNQPQHF; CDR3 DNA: TGTGCCAGCAGTTACTCGAGTCAGGGCTATAGCAATCAGCCCCAGCATTTT
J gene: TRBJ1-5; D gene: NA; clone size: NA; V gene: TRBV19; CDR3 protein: CASSMGGGYQPQHF; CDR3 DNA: TGTGCCAGTAGTATGGGGGGAGGGTATCAGCCCCAGCATTTT
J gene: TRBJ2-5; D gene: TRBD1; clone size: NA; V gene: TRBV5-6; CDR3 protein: CASSLPRQGGETQYF; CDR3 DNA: TGTGCCAGCAGCTTGCCTCGACAGGGGGGAGAGACCCAGTACTTC
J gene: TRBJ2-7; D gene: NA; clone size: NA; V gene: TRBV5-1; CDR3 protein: CASSRGSTEAYEQYF; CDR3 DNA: TGCGCCAGCAGCCGGGGGTCGACAGAAGCCTACGAGCAGTACTTC
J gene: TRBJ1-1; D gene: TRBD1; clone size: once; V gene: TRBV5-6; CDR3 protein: CASSSRRTGVVNTEAFF; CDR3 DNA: TGTGCCAGCAGCTCCCGGAGGACAGGGGTAGTAAACACTGAAGCTTTCTTT
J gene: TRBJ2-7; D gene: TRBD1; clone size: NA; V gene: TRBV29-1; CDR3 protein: CSVEGGGQGVFGEQYF; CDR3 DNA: TGCAGCGTTGAAGGAGGCGGACAGGGGGTATTCGGCGAGCAGTACTTC
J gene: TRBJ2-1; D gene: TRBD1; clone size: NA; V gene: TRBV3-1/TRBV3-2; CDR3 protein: CASRTTGTGSYNEQFF; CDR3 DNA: TGTGCCAGCAGAACCACCGGGACAGGGAGCTACAATGAGCAGTTCTTC
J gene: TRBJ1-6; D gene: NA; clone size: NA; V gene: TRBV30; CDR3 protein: CAWSGGRAYNSPLHF; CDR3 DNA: TGTGCCTGGAGTGGGGGCAGGGCCTATAATTCACCCCTCCACTTT
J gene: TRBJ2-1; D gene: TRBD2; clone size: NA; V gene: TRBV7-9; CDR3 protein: CASSPRLAGATYNEQFF; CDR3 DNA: TGTGCCAGCAGCCCCCGACTAGCGGGGGCCACCTACAATGAGCAGTTCTTC